Listed here are 23 T cell receptor beta chains from one sample, sequenced in a study of blood T cell repertoires in COVID-19. Clones were read by immunoSEQ multiplex PCR, and TCRdb kept only the in-frame ones, dropping some. The sample holds 200,000 to 300,000 clones; about four fifths are singletons and the top ten take about 9%. The sequencing sample was made of peripheral blood. These receptor sequences come from a man older than 75 with acute or convalescent COVID-19.

This clone has just a few counts. This same CDR3 is encoded by further DNA sequences in the sample. The chain uses TRBV6-5 and TRBJ1-2; TRBD1 agrees at 9 bases. V dropped 0 bases and J dropped 4; count of bases not matched to a gene: 3. CDR1 and CDR2 (germline): MNHEY, SVGAGI. The CDR3 extends over 15 amino acids. CDR3 DNA: TGTGCCAGCAGTTACTCGGGACAGGGAGGCTATGGCTACACCTTC. Translation: CASSYSGQGGYGYTF.

The chain joins TRBV6-2 or TRBV6-3 to TRBJ1-5; no firm D call. The V and J ends lost 2 bases and 1 base respectively, with 15 bases between them. The length of the CDR3 is 17 residues. The V gene's germline CDR1 is MNHEY and CDR2 SVGEGT. CDR3 nucleotides: TGTGCCAGCAGTTACGACCGTGGCCTCGGGAGCAATCAGCCCCAGCATTTT. It codes for CASSYDRGLGSNQPQHF.

The gene calls are TRBV24-1 and TRBJ2-1, with 7 bases that match TRBD1. Germline V lookup: CDR1 KGHDR, CDR2 SFDVKD. The CDR3 runs to 14 residues. V lost 5 bases to trimming and J lost 4 bases; unmatched junction nucleotides: 4. The CDR3 region is CATSGGTAYNEQFF. DNA of the CDR3: TGTGCCACCAGTGGGGGGACAGCTTACAATGAGCAGTTCTTC.

This chain links TRBV12-3 or TRBV12-4 with TRBJ1-6; D uncertain. V was cut by 3 bases and J by 7 bases, with 4 bases left in between. The CDR3 runs to 12 residues. The CDR3 reads CASSFQNSPLHF. DNA of the CDR3: TGTGCCAGCAGTTTCCAAAATTCACCCCTCCACTTT.

The chain has TRBV5-6 and TRBJ1-6, with 9 bases fitting TRBD1. Trimming cost V 2 bases and J 6 bases; bases outside gene matches: 3. This CDR3 contains 15 residues. From germline, CDR1 is SGHDT and CDR2 YYEEEE. The CDR3 region has the DNA TGTGCCAGCAGCTTCTTGGACAGGGGTAATTCACCCCTCCACTTT. As protein: CASSFLDRGNSPLHF.

The rearrangement links TRBV5-4 to TRBJ1-2; D might be TRBD1 (5 bases). The germline V gene has CDR1 SGHNT and CDR2 YYREEE (reference sequence). This CDR3 has 16 amino acids. V lost 0 bases and J 8 bases, leaving 20 bases between the germline ends. The CDR3 loop is CASSLAGGGKRRGYTF. CDR3 DNA sequence: TGTGCCAGCAGCTTGGCCGGGGGGGGAAAAAGACGCGGCTACACCTTC. The entire variable domain, with the rest obtained from reference TRBV5-4 and TRBJ1-2, is as follows: ETGVTQSPTHLIKTRGQQVTLRCSSQSGHNTVSWYQQALGQGPQFIFQYYREEENGRGNFPPRFSGLQFPNYSSELNVNALELDDSALYLCASSLAGGGKRRGYTFGSGTRLTVV.

CDR3 region: CASSPITSGQGSFTQYF. CDR3 nucleotides: TGTGCCAGCTCACCCATAACATCTGGACAGGGTTCCTTTACGCAGTATTTT. J is TRBJ2-3 and V is TRBV18, with 8 nucleotides matching TRBD1. V lost 3 bases to trimming and J lost 8 bases; unmatched junction nucleotides: 16. Per germline, CDR1 KGHSH and CDR2 LQKENI. The CDR3 has 17 amino acids.

The gene calls are TRBV9 and TRBJ2-2, with 10 bases matching TRBD2. V trimming: 2 bases; J trimming: 1 base; junction bases outside the gene matches: 11. Looked up from germline, CDR1 is SGDLS and CDR2 is YYNGEE. This CDR3 is 19 amino acids long. CDR3: CASSVTPRTSGLNTGELFF. The CDR3 DNA follows: TGTGCCAGCAGCGTCACCCCCCGGACTAGCGGTCTGAACACCGGGGAGCTGTTTTTT.

This sequence joins TRBV6-5 and TRBJ1-5; D gene unclear. The CDR3 is 13 amino acids. Trimming removed 6 bases at V and 6 bases at J, with 12 bases between. In germline, CDR1 is MNHEY, CDR2 SVGAGI. CDR3 sequence (DNA): TGTGCCAGCAGAAAAGAGGGTGGTCAGCCCCAGCATTTT. Its translation: CASRKEGGQPQHF.

The J gene is TRBJ2-5, the V gene TRBV5-1, with D hard to call. The germline gives CDR1 SGHRS, CDR2 YFSETQ. The CDR3 covers 14 residues. Trimming shortened V by 2 bases and J by 2 bases, and 10 bases separated the two germline ends. CDR3 region: CASSLQFGQETQYF. CDR3 coding DNA: TGCGCCAGCAGCTTACAGTTTGGGCAAGAGACCCAGTACTTC.

This clone is a singleton in its sample. The gene calls are TRBV24-1 and TRBJ2-3, with TRBD1 matching over 7 bases. The CDR3 runs to 14 residues. Trimming at V came to 4 bases and at J to 3 bases, leaving 3 bases not matched to a gene. Per germline, CDR1 KGHDR and CDR2 SFDVKD. The CDR3 sequence is CATSDRGWTDTQYF. CDR3 coding DNA: TGTGCCACCAGTGACAGGGGGTGGACAGATACGCAGTATTTT.

The rearrangement joins TRBV4-2 to TRBJ2-3; D gene unclear. The V gene lost 1 base and the J gene lost 7 bases, with 6 bases spanning the gap. CDR1 is LGHNA, CDR2 YNFKEQ, per germline. The CDR3 length is 12 residues. CDR3 sequence (DNA): TGTGCCAGCAGCCAAGCCCAAAATACGCAGTATTTT. Encoded protein: CASSQAQNTQYF.

The J gene is TRBJ2-1, the V gene TRBV3-1 (or the pseudogene TRBV3-2), with D unresolved. CDR1 and CDR2 (germline): LGHDT, YNNKEL (reference sequence). This CDR3 contains 12 residues. V lost 1 base to trimming and J lost 16 bases, with 14 bases between them. The DNA of the CDR3 is TGTGCCAGCAGCCAAGGGTTAGTTTCCCGATTCTTC. Amino acids: CASSQGLVSRFF.

This chain links TRBV6-5 with TRBJ2-7; 7 nucleotides agree with TRBD1. CDR1 is MNHEY, CDR2 SVGAGI, per germline. This CDR3 region has 14 residues. The V and J ends lost 7 bases and 2 bases, in that order; junction bases with no gene match: 8. DNA for the CDR3: TGTGCCAGCACCAGACAGGGAAACACCTACGAGCAGTACTTC. This translates into CASTRQGNTYEQYF.

This chain connects TRBV20-1 to TRBJ1-2, with 12 nucleotides matching TRBD1. J lost 5 bases, V lost 3 bases, and 4 bases had no gene match. The CDR3 loop spans 14 amino acids. Per germline, CDR1 DFQATT and CDR2 SNEGSKA (reference sequence). For the CDR3, the DNA is TGCAGTGCTAGTAGGGACAGGGGGCGATATGGCTACACCTTC. It specifies CSASRDRGRYGYTF.

The V call is TRBV5-1, the J call TRBJ1-1; a weak D match, TRBD1 (5 bases). Germline loops: CDR1 SGHRS, CDR2 YFSETQ. The V end was cut by 4 bases, the J end by 1 base, with 14 bases between. The CDR3 has 15 amino acids. This chain's CDR3 is CASSPDGQGNTEAFF. In nucleotides, the CDR3 is TGCGCCAGCAGCCCCGATGGACAAGGGAACACTGAAGCTTTCTTT.

This chain joins TRBV7-9 and TRBJ1-2; D unclear. CDR1 is SEHNR and CDR2 is FQNEAQ in the germline V gene (reference sequence). The CDR3 is 15 residues long. V was shortened by 2 bases and J by 8 bases, with 18 bases between the two germline ends. CDR3 coding DNA: TGTGCCAGCAGCTTATCGGCCAGCTTCTCGGGGGGCTACACCTTC. Translating it yields CASSLSASFSGGYTF.

V and J are TRBV30 and TRBJ1-2; possible D gene TRBD1, 6 bases. The V end lost 3 bases, the J end lost 2 bases, and 16 bases lay between the germline ends. The germline CDR1 and CDR2 sequences are GTSNPN and SVGIG (reference sequence). There are 15 residues in the CDR3. CDR3 protein: CAWRHVNRVNYGYTF. CDR3 nucleotides: TGTGCCTGGAGGCACGTGAACAGGGTAAACTATGGCTACACCTTC. The full variable domain, with the rest looked up from reference TRBV30 and TRBJ1-2, is SQTIHQWPATLVQPVGSPLSLECTVEGTSNPNLYWYRQAAGRGLQLLFYSVGIGQISSEVPQNLSASRPQDRQFILSSKKLLLSDSGFYLCAWRHVNRVNYGYTFGSGTRLTVV.

This chain joins TRBV24-1 and TRBJ2-3, with D possibly matching TRBD1 (6 bases). This CDR3 is built from 16 residues. The germline V gene has CDR1 KGHDR and CDR2 SFDVKD. Trimming removed 9 bases at V and 8 bases at J, with 26 bases between. CDR3 sequence: CATAAGTPLEVGTQYF. The CDR3 DNA reads TGTGCCACCGCGGCCGGGACACCGTTGGAGGTGGGTACGCAGTATTTT.

The genes are TRBV7-9 and TRBJ1-1; 10 bases agree with TRBD1. This CDR3 comprises 14 residues. V lost 6 bases, J lost 4 bases, and 5 bases stayed unmatched. Germline V lookup: CDR1 SEHNR, CDR2 FQNEAQ (reference sequence). The CDR3 region is CASRRQGAGTEAFF. The DNA of the CDR3 is TGTGCCAGCAGGAGACAGGGGGCGGGCACTGAAGCTTTCTTT.

The rearrangement joins TRBV9 to TRBJ1-1; D unclear. CDR3 length equals 17 residues. In germline, CDR1 is SGDLS, CDR2 YYNGEE. Trimming stripped 3 bases from V and 5 bases from J, with 23 bases between. The CDR3 reads CASSGDAWGSRGTEAFF. The CDR3 DNA reads TGTGCCAGCAGCGGCGACGCGTGGGGTTCGCGGGGAACTGAAGCTTTCTTT.

CDR3 bases: TGTGCCAGCAGTGAAAGGGTGGACTGGTCCTACGAGCAGTACTTC. Translation: CASSERVDWSYEQYF. The chain recombines TRBV6-1 with TRBJ2-7; D may be TRBD2 (5 bases). Germline CDR1 is MNHNS and CDR2 is SASEGT. The ends were cut back, 2 bases at V and 1 base at J, with 12 bases in the middle. CDR3 length equals 15 residues.

The chain has TRBV18 and TRBJ2-6; D not certain. Germline V gives CDR1 KGHSH, CDR2 LQKENI. The V end lost 3 bases, the J end lost 0 bases, and 6 bases lay between the germline ends. The CDR3 runs 15 residues. CDR3 in amino acids: CASSPGYSGANVLTF. CDR3 in DNA: TGTGCCAGCTCACCCGGGTACTCTGGGGCCAACGTCCTGACTTTC.